This T cell receptor beta chain was retrieved from a study of regulatory T cells in long-lasting Graves disease. Study information: Less than 3 months of antithyroid drugs had been taken by newly diagnosed Graves' patients.

Study-level points and caveats: Persistent patients had more shared public clonotypes (roughly 2,500) than new patients (around 950).

Germline-derived CDR1 and CDR2 are MNHEY and SVGEGT. The CDR3 is made up of 14 amino acids. The germline V and J ends were trimmed by 0 bases and 5 bases, with 8 bases remaining between them. In building TCR beta libraries, iRepertoire HTBI primers were used together with Arm-PCR of CDR3 regions. TCRdb ran MiXCR on the multiplex PCR reads and lists one entry per CDR3 protein. The sample contains 200,000 to 300,000 distinct CDR3 sequences, around 21% of which appear only once. Time point specified: newly diagnosed GD, antithyroid drugs for less than 3 months. Isolated PBMC RNA provided the starting material for the TCR library. This clonotype was observed at least ten times. Antigen: not known.

The material sequenced was peripheral blood mononuclear cells (PBMCs), taken at new diagnosis, from a patient treated with antithyroid drugs. This sequence joins TRBV6-2 or TRBV6-3 and TRBJ1-5; no definite D call. The TCR originated in a female donor with Graves disease. CDR3 residues: CASSYSNWYQPQHF. The CDR3, as DNA: TGTGCCAGCAGTTACTCGAACTGGTATCAGCCCCAGCATTTT.